These T cell receptor beta chains were read from a single sample in a study of a mutant IDH1 vaccine in newly diagnosed glioma. Assay: immunoSEQ multiplex PCR; the TCRdb copy retains only in-frame clones and omits some. The profile shows fewer than 70,000 clones, approximately 80% of them singletons. Their cognate antigens are unknown. Sequenced material: PBMCs, taken from a glioma patient whose treatment included an IDH1 peptide vaccine. The receptors shown here come from a man aged 25-45 years with glioma. Each CDR3 is given with its conserved first and last residue. The D gene is left open where the match is weak. Not every row has a clone size; where given, it reads once, few, many or a size class.

V	D	size	J	CDR3	DNA
TRBV10-3	.	.	TRBJ1-2	CAISEIGNYGYTF	TGTGCCATCAGTGAGATAGGAAACTATGGCTACACCTTC
TRBV19	.	.	TRBJ1-2	CASTSGRGNYGYTF	TGTGCCAGTACGAGTGGCAGGGGCAACTATGGCTACACCTTC
TRBV11-3	.	.	TRBJ1-1	CASSLSGDSLEAFF	TGTGCCAGCAGCTTATCGGGAGACAGTTTGGAAGCTTTCTTT
TRBV9	.	.	TRBJ2-5	CASSPRGPTSETQYF	TGTGCCAGCAGCCCCCGGGGGCCGACTTCGGAGACCCAGTACTTC
TRBV5-1	TRBD1	.	TRBJ1-2	CASSSPTGEKIYTF	TGCGCCAGCAGCTCCCCGACAGGGGAAAAAATCTACACCTTC
TRBV2	TRBD2	.	TRBJ2-3	CASSEALRRAGGRDTQYF	TGTGCCAGCAGTGAAGCGCTTCGCCGGGCGGGAGGGAGGGATACGCAGTATTTT
TRBV6-1	.	.	TRBJ1-2	CASSETLNYGYTF	TGTGCCAGCAGTGAGACCCTCAACTATGGCTACACCTTC
TRBV5-6	.	.	TRBJ2-5	CASSLWGRETQYF	TGTGCCAGCAGCCTGTGGGGGAGGGAGACCCAGTACTTC
TRBV9	.	.	TRBJ2-3	CASSPRRGGAPATDTQYF	TGTGCCAGCAGCCCGAGGAGGGGGGGCGCCCCCGCCACAGATACGCAGTATTTT
TRBV19	TRBD1	.	TRBJ2-7	CASSIAGGPYEQYF	TGTGCCAGTAGTATAGCAGGGGGCCCCTACGAGCAGTACTTC
TRBV5-1	.	.	TRBJ1-4	CASSLSIIRVGEKLFF	TGCGCCAGCAGCTTAAGTATAATCAGGGTAGGAGAAAAACTGTTTTTT
TRBV28	.	few	TRBJ2-6	CASSSAGYDSGANVLTF	TGTGCCAGCAGTTCCGCGGGGTACGACTCTGGGGCCAACGTCCTGACTTTC
TRBV5-1	.	.	TRBJ2-3	CASSWGQSGPDTQYF	TGCGCCAGCAGCTGGGGACAGAGCGGGCCAGATACGCAGTATTTT
TRBV4-3	.	.	TRBJ2-6	CASSHRMGRLSGANVLTF	TGCGCCAGCAGCCACAGAATGGGTAGGCTCTCTGGGGCCAACGTCCTGACTTTC
TRBV5-6	TRBD1	.	TRBJ1-4	CASSRDRGHVNEKLFF	TGTGCCAGCAGTCGGGACAGGGGGCATGTTAATGAAAAACTGTTTTTT
TRBV29-1	TRBD2	.	TRBJ2-1	CSVPGLGPGNEQFF	TGCAGCGTCCCGGGACTAGGGCCAGGCAATGAGCAGTTCTTC
TRBV19	.	.	TRBJ2-7	CASSSRAHEQYF	TGTGCCAGTAGTTCCAGGGCCCACGAGCAGTACTTC
TRBV15	.	.	TRBJ1-1	CATSRTTGTEAFF	TGTGCCACCAGCAGAACTACCGGGACCGAAGCTTTCTTT
TRBV19	.	.	TRBJ1-1	CASFRPGNTEAFF	TGTGCCAGTTTTAGGCCAGGGAACACTGAAGCTTTCTTT
TRBV25-1	.	.	TRBJ1-3	CASSEGVGNTIYF	TGTGCCAGCAGTGAGGGGGTTGGAAACACCATATATTTT
TRBV4-2	TRBD1	.	TRBJ1-4	CASSQVGGQVNEKLFF	TGTGCCAGCAGCCAAGTCGGGGGACAGGTTAATGAAAAACTGTTTTTT
TRBV28	TRBD1	few	TRBJ1-3	CASRTGTGGRRSGNTIYF	TGTGCCAGCAGAACCGGGACAGGGGGGCGTCGGTCTGGAAACACCATATATTTT
TRBV9	.	.	TRBJ2-7	CASSPRLESSYEQYF	TGTGCCAGCAGCCCCCGACTAGAGAGCTCCTACGAGCAGTACTTC
TRBV28	TRBD1	.	TRBJ1-4	CASSLAGGGSNEKLFF	TGTGCCAGCAGTTTAGCAGGGGGGGGAAGTAATGAAAAACTGTTTTTT
TRBV28	.	.	TRBJ1-4	CASSWKGRSDEKLFF	TGTGCCAGCAGCTGGAAGGGACGGTCTGATGAAAAACTGTTTTTT
TRBV28	.	.	TRBJ1-1	CASSLTGFVITAFF	TGTGCCAGCAGTTTAACAGGGTTCGTCATTACAGCTTTCTTT
TRBV5-4	TRBD1	once	TRBJ1-2	CASSLGSPRQGVGGYTF	TGTGCCAGCAGCTTGGGGTCCCCCAGACAGGGGGTAGGAGGCTACACCTTC
TRBV30	TRBD2	.	TRBJ2-1	CAWSGGLANEQFF	TGTGCCTGGAGTGGGGGACTAGCGAATGAGCAGTTCTTC
TRBV25-1	.	.	TRBJ2-5	CASSQRDSLLQETQYF	TGTGCCAGCAGTCAGCGGGACAGCCTTCTCCAAGAGACCCAGTACTTC
TRBV5-1	TRBD1	.	TRBJ2-7	CASSPGQGAREQYF	TGCGCCAGCAGCCCCGGACAGGGGGCAAGAGAGCAGTACTTC
TRBV6-1	.	.	TRBJ2-5	CASSPRGETQYF	TGTGCCAGCAGTCCCAGAGGGGAGACCCAGTACTTC
TRBV2	.	few	TRBJ2-6	CASSGGAGANVLTF	TGTGCCAGCAGTGGGGGGGCTGGGGCCAACGTCCTGACTTTC
TRBV9	.	.	TRBJ1-1	CASSATENTEAFF	TGTGCCAGCAGCGCGACAGAGAACACTGAAGCTTTCTTT
TRBV2	.	.	TRBJ1-2	CASRPEGGWLSYGYTF	TGTGCCAGCAGGCCGGAGGGCGGGTGGTTGTCCTATGGCTACACCTTC
TRBV7-9	TRBD1	.	TRBJ2-3	CASSWDRFGSDTQYF	TGTGCCAGCAGCTGGGACAGGTTCGGGTCCGATACGCAGTATTTT
TRBV11-1	.	.	TRBJ1-4	CASSLAPGADVEKLFF	TGTGCCAGCAGCTTAGCGCCGGGGGCGGATGTCGAAAAACTGTTTTTT
TRBV4-3	TRBD1	.	TRBJ1-4	CASSDPGQGNEKLFF	TGCGCCAGCAGCGACCCGGGACAGGGCAATGAAAAACTGTTTTTT
TRBV7-9	TRBD2	.	TRBJ2-2	CASSLGEGTTGELFF	TGTGCCAGCAGCTTAGGGGAGGGGACCACCGGGGAGCTGTTTTTT
TRBV28	.	.	TRBJ1-2	CASSKRTAITGGYTF	TGTGCCAGCAGTAAGAGGACAGCGATTACGGGAGGCTACACCTTC
TRBV28	TRBD2	once	TRBJ2-3	CASTPGTSGVADTQYF	TGTGCCAGCACCCCCGGGACTAGCGGAGTCGCAGATACGCAGTATTTT
TRBV2	.	few	TRBJ2-5	CASSTDPLGRSEQETQYF	TGTGCCAGCAGCACCGATCCGTTAGGGAGATCGGAACAAGAGACCCAGTACTTC